This note documents a single T cell receptor (beta chain) sequence. These data belong to a study of OX40 agonist ivuxolimab in advanced cancers. V was pared by 5 bases and J by 1 base, with 14 bases between. This CDR3 has 15 amino acids. From germline, CDR1 is MDHEN and CDR2 SYDVKM. Method: immunoSEQ multiplex PCR; TCRdb's copy keeps in-frame clones and lacks some. The table lists approximately 70,000 clones, roughly 80% of them singletons. The source is an adult with an advanced solid tumor such as melanoma, head and neck, liver or kidney cancer. The specimen was CD4+ or CD8+ T cells sorted from blood, collected in a trial of the OX40 agonist ivuxolimab. The V and J genes are TRBV28 and TRBJ1-1; perhaps TRBD1 as D (6 bases). CDR3 sequence: CASSPAGGQNTEAFF. The DNA of the CDR3 is TGTGCCAGCAGTCCGGCGGGGGGACAGAACACTGAAGCTTTCTTT.